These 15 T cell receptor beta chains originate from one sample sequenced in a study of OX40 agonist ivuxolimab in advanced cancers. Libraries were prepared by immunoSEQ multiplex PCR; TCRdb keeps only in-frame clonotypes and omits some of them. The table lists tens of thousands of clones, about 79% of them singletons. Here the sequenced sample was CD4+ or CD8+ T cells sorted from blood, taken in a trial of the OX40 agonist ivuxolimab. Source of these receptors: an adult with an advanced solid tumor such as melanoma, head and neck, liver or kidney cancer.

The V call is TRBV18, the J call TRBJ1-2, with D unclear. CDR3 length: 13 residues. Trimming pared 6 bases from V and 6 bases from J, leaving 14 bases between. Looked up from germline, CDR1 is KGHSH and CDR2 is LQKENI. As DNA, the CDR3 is TGTGCCAGCTCCTCGAACAGTCAGAATGGCTACACCTTC. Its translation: CASSSNSQNGYTF.

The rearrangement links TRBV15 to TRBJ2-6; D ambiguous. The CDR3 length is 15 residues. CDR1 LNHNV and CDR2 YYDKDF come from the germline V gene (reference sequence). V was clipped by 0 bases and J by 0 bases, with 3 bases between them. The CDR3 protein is CATSRESSGANVLTF. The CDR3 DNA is TGTGCCACCAGCAGAGAGAGCTCTGGGGCCAACGTCCTGACTTTC. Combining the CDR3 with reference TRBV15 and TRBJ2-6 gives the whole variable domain DAMVIQNPRYQVTQFGKPVTLSCSQTLNHNVMYWYQQKSSQAPKLLFHYYDKDFNNEADTPDNFQSRRPNTSFCFLDIRSPGLGDTAMYLCATSRESSGANVLTFGAGSRLTVL.

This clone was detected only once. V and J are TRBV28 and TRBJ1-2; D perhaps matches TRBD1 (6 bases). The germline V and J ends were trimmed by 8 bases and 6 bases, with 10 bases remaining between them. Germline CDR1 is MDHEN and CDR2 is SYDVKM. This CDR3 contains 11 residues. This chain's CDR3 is CASGGADGYTF. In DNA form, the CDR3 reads TGTGCCAGCGGGGGGGCTGATGGCTACACCTTC.

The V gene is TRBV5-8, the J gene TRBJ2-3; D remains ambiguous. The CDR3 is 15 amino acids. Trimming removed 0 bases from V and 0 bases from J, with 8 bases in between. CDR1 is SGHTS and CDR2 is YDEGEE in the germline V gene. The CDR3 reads CASSLESFSTDTQYF. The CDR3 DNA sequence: TGTGCCAGCAGCTTGGAATCCTTTAGCACAGATACGCAGTATTTT.

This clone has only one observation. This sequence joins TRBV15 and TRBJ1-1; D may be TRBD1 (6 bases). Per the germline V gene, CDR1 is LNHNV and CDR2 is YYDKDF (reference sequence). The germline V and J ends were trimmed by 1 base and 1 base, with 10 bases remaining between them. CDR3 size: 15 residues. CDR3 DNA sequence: TGTGCCACCAGCAGAGCAGCCAGGGGGAACACTGAAGCTTTCTTT. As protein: CATSRAARGNTEAFF. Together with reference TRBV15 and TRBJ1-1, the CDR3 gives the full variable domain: DAMVIQNPRYQVTQFGKPVTLSCSQTLNHNVMYWYQQKSSQAPKLLFHYYDKDFNNEADTPDNFQSRRPNTSFCFLDIRSPGLGDTAMYLCATSRAARGNTEAFFGQGTRLTVV.

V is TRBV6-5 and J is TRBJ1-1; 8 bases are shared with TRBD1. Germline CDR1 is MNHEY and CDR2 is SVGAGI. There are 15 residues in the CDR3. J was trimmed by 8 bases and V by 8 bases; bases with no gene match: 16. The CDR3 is CASGEGQGIISEAFF. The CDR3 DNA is TGTGCCAGCGGGGAAGGACAGGGCATAATATCCGAAGCTTTCTTT.

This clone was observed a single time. CDR3 DNA sequence: TGTGCCAGCAGCTTAGTTACAGGGGGCGCCTCTGAAGCTTTCTTT. Protein sequence: CASSLVTGGASEAFF. This sequence joins TRBV7-9 and TRBJ1-1; TRBD1 matches at 9 bases. CDR3 length: 15 amino acids. Germline trimming cut 1 base from V and 6 bases from J; bases unmatched to any gene: 6. Germline V gene sequence: CDR1 SEHNR, CDR2 FQNEAQ (reference sequence).

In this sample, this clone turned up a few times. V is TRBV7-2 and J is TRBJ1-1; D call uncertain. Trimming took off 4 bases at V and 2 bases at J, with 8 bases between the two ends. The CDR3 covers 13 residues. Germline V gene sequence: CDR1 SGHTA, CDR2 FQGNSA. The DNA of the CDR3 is TGTGCCAGCAGCTCCGACGCTAACACTGAAGCTTTCTTT. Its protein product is CASSSDANTEAFF.

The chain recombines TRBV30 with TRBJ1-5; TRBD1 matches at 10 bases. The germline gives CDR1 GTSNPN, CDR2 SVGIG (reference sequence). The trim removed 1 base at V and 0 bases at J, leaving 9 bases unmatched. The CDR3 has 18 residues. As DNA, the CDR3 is TGTGCCTGGAGTGCCCGGGACAGGGGTCGAATTAGCAATCAGCCCCAGCATTTT. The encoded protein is CAWSARDRGRISNQPQHF. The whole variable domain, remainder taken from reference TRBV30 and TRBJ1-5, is SQTIHQWPATLVQPVGSPLSLECTVEGTSNPNLYWYRQAAGRGLQLLFYSVGIGQISSEVPQNLSASRPQDRQFILSSKKLLLSDSGFYLCAWSARDRGRISNQPQHFGDGTRLSIL.

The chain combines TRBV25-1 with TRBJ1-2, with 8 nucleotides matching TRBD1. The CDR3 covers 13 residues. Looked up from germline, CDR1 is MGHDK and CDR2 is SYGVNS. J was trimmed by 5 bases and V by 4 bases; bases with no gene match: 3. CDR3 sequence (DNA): TGTGCCAGCAGTGCCGGGACAGGATATGGCTACACCTTC. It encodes CASSAGTGYGYTF.

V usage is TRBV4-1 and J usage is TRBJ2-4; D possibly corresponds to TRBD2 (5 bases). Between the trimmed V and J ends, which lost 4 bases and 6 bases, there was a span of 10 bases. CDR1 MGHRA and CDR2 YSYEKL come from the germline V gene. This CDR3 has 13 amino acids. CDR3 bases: TGCGCCAGCAGCCTACCTAGCAGAAACATTCAGTACTTC. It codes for CASSLPSRNIQYF.

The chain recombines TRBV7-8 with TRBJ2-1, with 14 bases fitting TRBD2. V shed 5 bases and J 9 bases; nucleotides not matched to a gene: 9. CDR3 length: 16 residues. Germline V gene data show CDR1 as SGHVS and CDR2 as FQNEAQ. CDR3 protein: CASSTGTSGGRGEQFF. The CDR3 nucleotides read TGTGCCAGCAGCACGGGGACTAGCGGGGGTAGAGGTGAGCAGTTCTTC.

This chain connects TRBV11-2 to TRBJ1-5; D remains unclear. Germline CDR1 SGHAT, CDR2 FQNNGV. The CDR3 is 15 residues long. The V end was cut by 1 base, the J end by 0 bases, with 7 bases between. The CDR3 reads CASSLVAPSNQPQHF. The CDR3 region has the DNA TGTGCCAGCAGCTTAGTCGCACCTAGCAATCAGCCCCAGCATTTT.

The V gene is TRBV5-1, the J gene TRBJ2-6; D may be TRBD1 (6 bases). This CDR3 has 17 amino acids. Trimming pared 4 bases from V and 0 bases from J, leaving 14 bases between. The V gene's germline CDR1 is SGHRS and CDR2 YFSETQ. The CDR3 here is CASSVGRGGSGANVLTF. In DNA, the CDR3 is TGCGCCAGCAGCGTAGGTAGAGGGGGCTCTGGGGCCAACGTCCTGACTTTC.

Written as DNA, the CDR3 is TGTGCCAGCAGCTGGGGACTAGCGGGGAGCTCCTACAATGAGCAGTTCTTC. Amino acids: CASSWGLAGSSYNEQFF. The chain links TRBV7-8 to TRBJ2-1; 13 bases agree with TRBD2. The CDR3 extends over 17 amino acids. With 4 bases clipped from V and 0 bases from J, the junction kept 3 bases outside the gene matches. The germline V gene encodes CDR1 SGHVS and CDR2 FQNEAQ.